This T cell receptor beta chain comes out of a study of neurological immune-mediated disorders. With V trimmed by 5 bases and J by 4 bases, 8 bases remained unmatched. The CDR3 has 15 residues. CDR1 is SQVTM and CDR2 is ANQGSEA in the germline V gene. Time point denoted: longitudinal time-point 1 (baseline). With regard to this clonotype: It may be a read error: a sequence one base away is much more abundant.

One entry per CDR3 protein results from TCRdb running MiXCR on the 5' RACE reads. The sample has more than 70,000 distinct CDR3 sequences; roughly 10% are singletons. The chain has TRBV29-1 and TRBJ1-2, with 12 bases aligning to TRBD1. The material sequenced was PBMCs. The sequence was collected from a man aged 25 to 40 in good health. For the CDR3, the DNA is TGCAGCGTTACCGGGACAGGGGGCGTCGGCTATGGCTACACCTTC. Translated, it gives CSVTGTGGVGYGYTF.